The source of this T cell receptor beta chain is a study of blood T cell repertoires in COVID-19. About the study: T cells, B-cell-depleted T cells, or PBMCs provided the cDNA or gDNA that served as material.

V shed 0 bases and J shed 4 bases, with 9 bases lying between them. Per the germline V gene, CDR1 is LGHDT and CDR2 is YNNKEL (reference sequence). CDR3 length: 15 amino acids. Some clones are missing from TCRdb's copy, which holds only in-frame ones; the method was immunoSEQ multiplex PCR. The data hold around 230,000 clones, with almost 85% observed a single time. The TCR was taken from a man between 40 and 49 years old who had recovered from COVID-19. The rearrangement links TRBV3-1 (or the pseudogene TRBV3-2) to TRBJ1-4; tentative D call: TRBD1 (5 bases). Sample: PBMCs or T cells enriched from blood (not recorded which). The CDR3 nucleotides are TGTGCCAGCAGCCAAGATGGGGCCTATAATGAAAAACTGTTTTTT. Translating it yields CASSQDGAYNEKLFF.